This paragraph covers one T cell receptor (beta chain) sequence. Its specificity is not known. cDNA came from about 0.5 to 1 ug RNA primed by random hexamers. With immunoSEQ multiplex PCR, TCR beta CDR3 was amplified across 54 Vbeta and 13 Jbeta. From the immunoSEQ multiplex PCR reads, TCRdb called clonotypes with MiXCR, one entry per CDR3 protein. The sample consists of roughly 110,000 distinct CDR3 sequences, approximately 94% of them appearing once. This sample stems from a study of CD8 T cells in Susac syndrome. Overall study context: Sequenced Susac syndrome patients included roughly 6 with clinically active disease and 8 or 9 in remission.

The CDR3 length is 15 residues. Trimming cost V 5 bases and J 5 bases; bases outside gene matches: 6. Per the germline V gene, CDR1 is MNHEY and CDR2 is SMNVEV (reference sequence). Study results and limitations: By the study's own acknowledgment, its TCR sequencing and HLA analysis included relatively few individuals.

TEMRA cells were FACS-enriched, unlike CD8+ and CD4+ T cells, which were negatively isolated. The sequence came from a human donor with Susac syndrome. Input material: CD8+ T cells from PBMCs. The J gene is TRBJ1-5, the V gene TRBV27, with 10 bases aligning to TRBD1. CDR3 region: CASSPRTGGDQPQHF. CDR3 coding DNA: TGTGCCAGCAGTCCCCGGACAGGGGGGGATCAGCCCCAGCATTTT.